One sample yielded the 26 T cell receptor beta chains listed below, sequenced in a study of blood T cell repertoires in COVID-19. Clones were read by immunoSEQ multiplex PCR, and TCRdb kept only the in-frame ones, dropping some. The table has more than 150,000 clones, about 88% seen once. Sequencing was carried out using peripheral blood. These receptors originate from a man aged 40-49 years with active or convalescent COVID-19.

The V gene is TRBV29-1, the J gene TRBJ1-1; TRBD1 agrees at 7 bases. V was pared by 7 bases and J by 1 base, with 9 bases of the junction left unmatched. The CDR3 runs to 14 residues. Germline V gene lookup returns CDR1 SQVTM and CDR2 ANQGSEA. The CDR3 protein is CSGVRGQTNTEAFF. CDR3 in DNA: TGCAGCGGGGTTAGGGGACAGACGAACACTGAAGCTTTCTTT.

The CDR3 DNA sequence: TGTGCCATCAGTGATACTAAGAACAGGGGAGGACATCAGCCCCAGCATTTT. It encodes CAISDTKNRGGHQPQHF. The V and J genes are TRBV10-3 and TRBJ1-5; 7 bases align to TRBD1. The V segment lost 3 bases and the J segment 5 bases; nucleotides outside the gene matches: 13. The germline V gene encodes CDR1 ENHRY and CDR2 SYGVKD. The length of the CDR3 is 17 residues.

The V call is TRBV5-1, the J call TRBJ1-5, with unresolved D. The CDR3 covers 15 residues. V was pared by 4 bases and J by 1 base, with 12 bases between. CDR1 is SGHRS, CDR2 YFSETQ, per germline. In nucleotides, the CDR3 is TGCGCCAGCAGCCCTAATCCGAGCAGCAATCAGCCCCAGCATTTT. Its protein is CASSPNPSSNQPQHF.

The chain combines TRBV11-3 with TRBJ2-3; 11 bases line up with TRBD1. Trimming removed 5 bases from V and 3 bases from J; junction bases left unmatched: 7. This CDR3 region has 16 residues. Germline assignment: CDR1 SGHNT and CDR2 YENEEA. In nucleotides, the CDR3 is TGTGCCAGCAGCCTTGGACAGGGGGCTTCAACAGATACGCAGTATTTT. Protein sequence: CASSLGQGASTDTQYF.

The rearrangement links TRBV7-9 to TRBJ1-1; D remains ambiguous. Trimming removed 1 base at V and 3 bases at J, with 9 bases between. In germline, CDR1 is SEHNR, CDR2 FQNEAQ (reference sequence). The CDR3 spans 14 residues. The CDR3 DNA sequence: TGTGCCAGCAGCTTAGGAGGGTCGGACACTGAAGCTTTCTTT. Its translation is CASSLGGSDTEAFF.

The chain couples TRBV6-5 to TRBJ1-6; 11 positions match TRBD1. The length of the CDR3 is 15 residues. V lost 6 bases to trimming and J lost 4 bases; unmatched junction nucleotides: 2. Germline V gene sequence: CDR1 MNHEY, CDR2 SVGAGI. The CDR3 DNA sequence: TGTGCCAGCAGCCGGGACAGGGGGTATAATTCACCCCTCCACTTT. This codes for CASSRDRGYNSPLHF.

J is TRBJ1-1 and V is TRBV12-3 or TRBV12-4; D may be TRBD1 (5 bases). The CDR3 is made up of 13 amino acids. V shed 7 bases and J shed 10 bases, with 19 bases lying between them. The CDR3: CASITRQGDRAFF. The CDR3 region has the DNA TGTGCCAGCATCACTCGCCAGGGTGACCGAGCTTTCTTT.

The chain joins TRBV4-1 to TRBJ1-1; D is ambiguous. Germline CDR1 reads MGHRA; CDR2 reads YSYEKL. The CDR3 covers 14 residues. With 0 bases removed from V and 4 bases from J, the gap between germline ends came to 9 bases. CDR3 in DNA: TGCGCCAGCAGCCAAGAGGGAGGAGGCACTGAAGCTTTCTTT. It specifies CASSQEGGGTEAFF.

The chain combines TRBV28 with TRBJ2-1; TRBD2 matches at 8 bases. Germline-derived CDR1 and CDR2 are MDHEN and SYDVKM. V trimming: 5 bases; J trimming: 4 bases; junction bases outside the gene matches: 7. The CDR3 covers 15 residues. The CDR3 region is CASSLPLAGYNEQFF. The CDR3 region has the DNA TGTGCCAGCAGTCTCCCATTAGCGGGGTACAATGAGCAGTTCTTC.

This chain connects TRBV12-3 or TRBV12-4 to TRBJ1-6; D not certain. The ends were cut back, 5 bases at V and 8 bases at J, with 10 bases in the middle. The CDR3 length is 13 residues. CDR3 in DNA: TGTGCCAGCAGTCCCAACGGGGATTCACCCCTCCACTTT. As protein: CASSPNGDSPLHF.

The chain couples TRBV5-1 to TRBJ1-6; a possible D gene is TRBD1 (6 bases). CDR1 is SGHRS and CDR2 is YFSETQ in the germline V gene. The length of the CDR3 is 15 residues. V was clipped by 4 bases and J by 7 bases, with 15 bases between them. The CDR3 loop is CASSPVGQGNSPLHF. As DNA, the CDR3 is TGCGCCAGCAGCCCCGTAGGGCAGGGGAATTCACCCCTCCACTTT.

This chain links TRBV30 with TRBJ1-6; D call uncertain. There are 17 residues in the CDR3. V lost 0 bases and J lost 5, with 17 bases in between. Germline V CDR1 and CDR2: GTSNPN, SVGIG (reference sequence). The CDR3 reads CAWSVLIRRADNSPLHF. The CDR3, as DNA: TGTGCCTGGAGTGTACTCATTAGGAGGGCGGATAATTCACCCCTCCACTTT.

DNA for the CDR3: TGTGCCACCAGCAGAGAAAAGGCAGGGGTTCACTATGGCTACACCTTC. Translating gives CATSREKAGVHYGYTF. The V and J genes are TRBV15 and TRBJ1-2, with D tentatively TRBD1 (6 bases). Between the trimmed V and J ends, which lost 0 bases and 3 bases, there was a span of 14 bases. The CDR3 sequence is 16 residues long. Germline lookup yields CDR1 LNHNV and CDR2 YYDKDF (reference sequence).

The V and J genes are TRBV5-1 and TRBJ2-6; D remains unclear. The CDR3 is made up of 16 amino acids. V shed 0 bases and J shed 2 bases, with 9 bases lying between them. Germline V gene data show CDR1 as SGHRS and CDR2 as YFSETQ. The CDR3 DNA is TGCGCCAGCAGCTTGGAACAGAACACTGGGGCCAACGTCCTGACTTTC. Translated, it gives CASSLEQNTGANVLTF.

This chain joins TRBV19 and TRBJ2-1; 9 bases are shared with TRBD1. The CDR3 consists of 14 residues. Germline assignment: CDR1 LNHDA and CDR2 SQIVND (reference sequence). Trimming at V came to 3 bases and at J to 13 bases, leaving 10 bases not matched to a gene. The CDR3 bases are TGTGCCAGTAGTATCCCAACAGGGGGCGTCTTCCAGTTCTTC. It is translated as CASSIPTGGVFQFF.

This chain links TRBV19 with TRBJ2-1; 8 positions agree with TRBD2. This CDR3 has 16 residues. CDR1 and CDR2 (germline): LNHDA, SQIVND (reference sequence). V gave up 0 bases and J gave up 9 bases; unmatched junction bases: 10. The chain's CDR3 is CASSIDGIAGFVEQFF. In DNA form, the CDR3 reads TGTGCCAGTAGTATAGATGGGATAGCGGGGTTTGTTGAGCAGTTCTTC.

This clone came up a few times. This sequence joins TRBV2 and TRBJ2-7, with 7 nucleotides matching TRBD1. CDR1 SNHLY and CDR2 FYNNEI come from the germline V gene. The CDR3 sequence is 14 residues long. Losses at the gene ends were 8 bases for V and 4 bases for J; bases not matched to a gene: 11. This chain's CDR3 is CASWTGVLAYEQYF. The DNA for the CDR3 is TGTGCCAGCTGGACAGGTGTCCTAGCTTACGAGCAGTACTTC.

The gene calls are TRBV7-2 and TRBJ2-1, with 9 bases identical to TRBD2. After removal of 5 bases from V and 3 bases from J, the junction contained 5 bases not matched to a gene. The CDR3 extends over 15 amino acids. The V gene's germline CDR1 is SGHTA and CDR2 FQGNSA. In nucleotides, the CDR3 is TGTGCCAGCAGCACTGTGCGGGGGGGCTACAATGAGCAGTTCTTC. It is translated as CASSTVRGGYNEQFF.

The CDR3 DNA reads as TGTGCCAGCACCCAGACACCCTACGAGCAGTACTTC. Translated, it gives CASTQTPYEQYF. The chain recombines TRBV6-5 with TRBJ2-7, with D hard to call. V lost 7 bases and J 2 bases, leaving 9 bases between the germline ends. Per germline, CDR1 MNHEY and CDR2 SVGAGI. The CDR3 loop spans 12 amino acids.

CDR3 sequence reads: CASSQGAGGYGYTF. In nucleotides, the CDR3 is TGCGCCAGCAGCCAAGGGGCAGGAGGCTATGGCTACACCTTC. V is TRBV4-1 and J is TRBJ1-2; D call uncertain. Germline lookup yields CDR1 MGHRA and CDR2 YSYEKL. Trimming stripped 1 base from V and 4 bases from J, with 10 bases between. CDR3 length: 14 amino acids.

The rearrangement links TRBV12-3 or TRBV12-4 to TRBJ2-1, with D hard to call. CDR3 length: 12 residues. V gave up 3 bases and J gave up 6 bases, with 6 bases separating them. The CDR3 loop reads CASSFPGNEQFF. CDR3 nucleotides: TGTGCCAGCAGTTTTCCGGGCAATGAGCAGTTCTTC.

This chain joins TRBV2 and TRBJ2-7; D is unresolved. CDR3 length: 13 amino acids. V was cut by 8 bases and J by 2 bases, with 13 bases left in between. From germline, CDR1 is SNHLY and CDR2 FYNNEI. CDR3 region: CASVFSGAYEQYF. The CDR3 coding sequence is TGTGCCAGCGTTTTCTCTGGAGCCTACGAGCAGTACTTC.

This chain links TRBV28 with TRBJ2-5; D call uncertain. V shed 6 bases and J shed 7 bases, with 27 bases lying between them. The CDR3 is made up of 17 amino acids. The germline V gene encodes CDR1 MDHEN and CDR2 SYDVKM. The CDR3 spells CASSPSPWRSTLGTQYF. CDR3 in DNA: TGTGCCAGCAGCCCATCCCCCTGGCGGTCGACTTTAGGGACCCAGTACTTC.

The V gene is TRBV18, the J gene TRBJ1-6, with D possibly being TRBD1 (5 bases). CDR1 KGHSH and CDR2 LQKENI come from the germline V gene. Trimming removed 6 bases at V and 8 bases at J, with 11 bases between. The CDR3 runs 13 residues. The CDR3 loop reads CASSRTTDSPLHF. CDR3 nucleotide sequence: TGTGCCAGCTCTCGGACAACGGATTCACCCCTCCACTTT.

The genes are TRBV28 and TRBJ1-4, with D tentatively TRBD1 (5 bases). CDR3 size: 15 residues. V lost 4 bases to trimming and J lost 5 bases, with 14 bases between them. Germline CDR1 reads MDHEN; CDR2 reads SYDVKM. Here the CDR3 DNA reads TGTGCCAGCAGTTCGGCCGGAGGGGTGAATGAAAAACTGTTTTTT. As protein: CASSSAGGVNEKLFF.

The CDR3 region has the DNA TGTGCCAGCAGCCCCCCGGGCTACACCTTC. Its protein product is CASSPPGYTF. V is TRBV7-9 and J is TRBJ1-2, with D unresolved. Germline-derived CDR1 and CDR2 are SEHNR and FQNEAQ (reference sequence). The CDR3 totals 10 residues. Trimming removed 5 bases at V and 8 bases at J, with 6 bases between.